A single sample is the source of the 23 T cell receptor beta chains below, sequenced in a study of blood T cells in healthy people across ages. Through a sample-barcoded 5' primer and a J-beta primer mix, a second PCR was run for roughly 7 to 12 cycles. Each CDR3 protein gets one entry after TCRdb re-called the 5' RACE reads with MiXCR. The sample records fewer than 1.5 million distinct CDR3 sequences, 40% to 50% being singletons. Specimen: blood. These receptors all come from a woman between 18 and 29 years old in good health.

The chain employs TRBV29-1 and TRBJ2-1; D remains ambiguous. The CDR3 has 15 amino acids. Between the trimmed V and J ends, which lost 2 bases and 1 base, there was a span of 12 bases. CDR1 and CDR2 from the germline V gene are SQVTM and ANQGSEA. The CDR3 reads CSVEIREKSYNEQFF. CDR3 nucleotides: TGCAGCGTTGAAATTAGGGAAAAGTCCTACAATGAGCAGTTCTTC.

The chain combines TRBV29-1 with TRBJ2-1, with a tentative D call TRBD1 (8 bases). The CDR3 sequence is 15 residues long. Per germline, CDR1 SQVTM and CDR2 ANQGSEA. The V end was cut by 4 bases, the J end by 1 base, with 14 bases between. Here the CDR3 reads CSVGEQGGSYNEQFF. CDR3 coding DNA: TGCAGCGTTGGGGAACAGGGGGGGTCCTACAATGAGCAGTTCTTC.

V usage is TRBV12-3 or TRBV12-4 and J usage is TRBJ2-1; D not certain. This CDR3 comprises 14 residues. Between the trimmed V and J ends, which lost 2 bases and 5 bases, there was a span of 10 bases. The DNA of the CDR3 is TGTGCCAGCAGTTTACTCGATTACGACAATGAGCAGTTCTTC. This encodes CASSLLDYDNEQFF.

The rearrangement joins TRBV6-6 to TRBJ2-7; TRBD2 agrees at 10 bases. CDR3 length equals 17 residues. Unmatched junction bases numbered 14, after V lost 4 bases and J lost 5 bases. Looked up from germline, CDR1 is MNHNY and CDR2 is SVGAGI (reference sequence). The CDR3 nucleotides are TGTGCCAGCAGTTCCCCCACCCCTAGCGGGAGTACCGACGAGCAGTACTTC. It translates to CASSSPTPSGSTDEQYF.

CDR3 bases: TGTGCCAGCAGCCGAATAAGCAGGGTGAGCACTGAAGCTTTCTTT. Protein product: CASSRISRVSTEAFF. The chain recombines TRBV6-1 with TRBJ1-1, with TRBD1 as a possible D gene (5 bases). The CDR3 spans 15 residues. Germline lookup yields CDR1 MNHNS and CDR2 SASEGT. The V gene lost 6 bases and the J gene lost 4 bases, with 18 bases spanning the gap.

This clonotype showed up just a few times. V is TRBV7-2 and J is TRBJ2-7; D may match TRBD1 or TRBD2 (5 bases each). The CDR3 runs to 14 residues. Germline-derived CDR1 and CDR2 are SGHTA and FQGNSA. The V and J ends lost 3 bases and 6 bases respectively, with 15 bases between them. CDR3 DNA sequence: TGTGCCAGCAGCTTGGAGCCCACCGGGGCCGAGCAGTACTTC. Its protein product is CASSLEPTGAEQYF.

There are a few counts of this clonotype. The chain joins TRBV20-1 to TRBJ1-2, with unresolved D. Trimming took 1 base from V and 0 from J, leaving 6 bases between them. The CDR3 spans 13 residues. Germline CDR1 reads DFQATT; CDR2 reads SNEGSKA (reference sequence). The CDR3 loop is CSARGVANYGYTF. Written as DNA, the CDR3 is TGCAGTGCTAGAGGGGTGGCTAACTATGGCTACACCTTC.

This clonotype was counted ten times or more. The chain employs TRBV6-5 and TRBJ2-7, with TRBD2 identical over 9 bases. CDR3 size: 14 residues. V was clipped by 3 bases and J by 5 bases; unmatched bases: 5. Germline values: CDR1 MNHEY, CDR2 SVGAGI. CDR3 DNA: TGTGCCAGCAGTTATAGCGGGAGTTCTCACGAGCAGTACTTC. It specifies CASSYSGSSHEQYF.

This clonotype occurred a few times. The V and J genes are TRBV20-1 and TRBJ2-7, with D uncertain. This CDR3 comprises 12 residues. Germline lookup yields CDR1 DFQATT and CDR2 SNEGSKA (reference sequence). Trimming took off 3 bases at V and 2 bases at J, with 8 bases between the two ends. The CDR3 loop is CSASIQTYEQYF. CDR3 DNA sequence: TGCAGTGCTAGCATACAGACCTACGAGCAGTACTTC.

The J gene is TRBJ1-4, the V gene TRBV2; D unresolved. Germline V gene sequence: CDR1 SNHLY, CDR2 FYNNEI. There are 13 residues in the CDR3. Deletions cut 8 bases from V and 6 bases from J, with 13 bases between. The CDR3 sequence is CASYLGFHEKLFF. Written as DNA, the CDR3 is TGTGCCAGCTATTTGGGGTTTCATGAAAAACTGTTTTTT.

The V call is TRBV27, the J call TRBJ2-2, with D possibly matching TRBD2 (6 bases). This CDR3 spans 15 amino acids. Germline CDR1 reads MNHEY; CDR2 reads SMNVEV (reference sequence). Trimming took off 3 bases at V and 4 bases at J, with 12 bases between the two ends. This CDR3 reads CASSLGGGATGELFF. CDR3 DNA: TGTGCCAGCAGTTTGGGGGGAGGTGCCACCGGGGAGCTGTTTTTT.

This clonotype was counted a few times. V is TRBV5-8 and J is TRBJ2-7, with a weak D call TRBD2 (8 bases). V lost 4 bases, J lost 2 bases, and 19 bases lay in between. From germline, CDR1 is SGHTS and CDR2 YDEGEE. The CDR3 spans 16 residues. The CDR3 region has the DNA TGTGCCAGCAGCCAGGGGGGGCTACTAGCGGCCTACGAGCAGTACTTC. It specifies CASSQGGLLAAYEQYF.

This chain uses TRBV27 with TRBJ2-4, with D perhaps matching TRBD2 (6 bases). CDR1 is MNHEY and CDR2 is SMNVEV in the germline V gene (reference sequence). CDR3 length equals 13 residues. V lost 11 bases to trimming and J lost 6 bases, with 17 bases between them. The CDR3 loop is CAPRGGLRNIQYF. CDR3 DNA: TGTGCCCCTCGAGGAGGGTTGAGAAACATTCAGTACTTC.

The CDR3 region is CASSPERGPYNEQFF. The CDR3 nucleotides are TGTGCCAGCAGTCCAGAGCGGGGGCCCTACAATGAGCAGTTCTTC. The chain links TRBV2 to TRBJ2-1; 8 bases are a match to TRBD2. The V gene's germline CDR1 is SNHLY and CDR2 FYNNEI. This CDR3 comprises 15 residues. Unmatched junction bases numbered 5, after V lost 5 bases and J lost 2 bases.

This clonotype was observed a handful of times. The gene calls are TRBV29-1 and TRBJ2-1; 13 bases are shared with TRBD2. The trim removed 3 bases at V and 11 bases at J, leaving 7 bases unmatched. CDR3 length equals 14 residues. Germline CDR1 and CDR2: SQVTM and ANQGSEA. CDR3 residues: CSVDGLAGADKQFF. The CDR3 DNA is TGCAGCGTTGACGGACTAGCGGGAGCTGACAAGCAGTTCTTC.

The chain is built from TRBV6-5 and TRBJ2-2; D is undetermined. Trimming shortened V by 0 bases and J by 2 bases, and 10 bases separated the two germline ends. CDR1 MNHEY and CDR2 SVGAGI come from the germline V gene. CDR3 length: 16 amino acids. CDR3 region: CASSYSRQRNTGELFF. The CDR3 DNA is TGTGCCAGCAGTTACTCTAGGCAGCGAAACACCGGGGAGCTGTTTTTT.

This chain joins TRBV29-1 and TRBJ1-2, with D possibly being TRBD1 (6 bases). Looked up from germline, CDR1 is SQVTM and CDR2 is ANQGSEA. V lost 6 bases to trimming and J lost 8 bases, with 13 bases between them. CDR3 length: 11 amino acids. CDR3 in amino acids: CSVRWGGGYTF. CDR3 nucleotides: TGCAGCGTACGATGGGGGGGCGGCTACACCTTC.

The CDR3 loop is CASSQLGGKAETQYF. CDR3 nucleotides: TGCGCCAGCAGCCAATTAGGGGGCAAGGCCGAGACCCAGTACTTC. This rearrangement joins TRBV4-1 to TRBJ2-5, with 7 positions matching TRBD1. The ends lost 2 bases at V and 5 bases at J; junction bases unmatched: 8. Germline lookup yields CDR1 MGHRA and CDR2 YSYEKL. The CDR3 runs to 15 residues.

V and J are TRBV3-1 and TRBJ2-3, with 9 positions matching TRBD1. This CDR3 has 17 residues. Germline CDR1 reads LGHDT; CDR2 reads YNNKEL (reference sequence). The V and J ends lost 1 base and 3 bases, in that order; junction bases with no gene match: 8. Here the CDR3 reads CASSQGGTGIGTDTQYF. CDR3 sequence (DNA): TGTGCCAGCAGCCAAGGCGGGACAGGGATCGGTACAGATACGCAGTATTTT.

The chain is built from TRBV2 and TRBJ2-3; the match to TRBD2 covers 10 bases. There are 16 residues in the CDR3. The germline gives CDR1 SNHLY, CDR2 FYNNEI. V trimming: 7 bases; J trimming: 1 base; junction bases outside the gene matches: 8. Written as DNA, the CDR3 is TGTGCCAGCAACTTAGCGGGAGGTCTGGGCACAGATACGCAGTATTTT. Amino acids: CASNLAGGLGTDTQYF.

J is TRBJ2-3 and V is TRBV3-1; TRBD2 matches at 11 bases. V shed 3 bases, J shed 4 bases, and the junction held 6 bases outside the gene matches. The CDR3 sequence is 16 residues long. Germline V gene data show CDR1 as LGHDT and CDR2 as YNNKEL (reference sequence). The CDR3 spells CASSHLAGGLADTQYF. The CDR3 region has the DNA TGTGCCAGCAGCCACCTAGCGGGAGGCCTCGCAGATACGCAGTATTTT.

The count of this clonotype is one. The V and J genes are TRBV3-1 and TRBJ2-7; D is ambiguous. V shed 4 bases and J shed 10 bases, with 14 bases lying between them. This CDR3 comprises 12 residues. Germline CDR1 reads LGHDT; CDR2 reads YNNKEL (reference sequence). In nucleotides, the CDR3 is TGTGCCAGCAGCCCCACGGACCGGGCCCAGTACTTC. Its translation is CASSPTDRAQYF.

V and J are TRBV4-1 and TRBJ2-7; D is perhaps TRBD2 (6 bases). Trimming stripped 4 bases from V and 0 bases from J, with 13 bases between. This CDR3 region has 15 residues. Germline V gene lookup returns CDR1 MGHRA and CDR2 YSYEKL. This chain's CDR3 is CASSPLPGDSYEQYF. The DNA for the CDR3 is TGCGCCAGCAGCCCTCTTCCGGGGGACTCCTACGAGCAGTACTTC.